The present T cell receptor beta chain was sequenced within a study of a mutant IDH1 vaccine in newly diagnosed glioma. Across the whole study: Following radiotherapy alone, or alongside temozolomide cycles, vaccination was started after an interval of 4-6 weeks.

The time point denotes: week 47, end of study. All doses held 300 ug of mutant IDH1 20-mer peptide, with topical imiquimod. A remark on this clone: The antigen is unknown.

The protocol was immunoSEQ multiplex PCR, while the TCRdb copy is restricted to in-frame clones and leaves out a portion. The sample lists around 94,000 clones; roughly 91% were seen once. This clonotype was sampled from a woman aged 45-65 years with glioma. The sample was PBMCs, taken from a glioma patient whose treatment included an IDH1 peptide vaccine.

The CDR3 DNA sequence: TGTGCCTGGAGTCAGGGGACTAGCGGAATGTACAATGAGCAGTTCTTC. Encoded protein: CAWSQGTSGMYNEQFF. The chain carries TRBV30 and TRBJ2-1; 11 bases fit TRBD2. V trimming: 2 bases; J trimming: 4 bases; junction bases outside the gene matches: 7. There are 16 residues in the CDR3. Germline values: CDR1 GTSNPN, CDR2 SVGIG (reference sequence).